What follows are 29 T cell receptor beta chains derived from one specimen sequenced in a study of blood T cell repertoires in COVID-19 (dated by TCRdb to about 2020). The method behind the library was the immunoSEQ multiplex PCR assay. TCRdb holds this immuneACCESS table with in-frame rearrangements only. Some clones are missing; in checked studies, unresolved V genes explain under half, and the rest has no known cause. The sample table lists around 190,000 clones, 82% of them with a count of one. In total, the top ten clones hold 7.8% of the sample. Sequenced sample: peripheral blood. All receptors derive from an older woman with COVID-19, enrolled during active disease.

This sequence joins TRBV6-5 and TRBJ1-2; 8 bases fit TRBD1. The CDR3 has 15 residues. Germline-derived CDR1 and CDR2 are MNHEY and SVGAGI. After removal of 4 bases from V and 4 bases from J, the junction contained 8 bases not matched to a gene. The CDR3 is CASSSDRAALYGYTF. The CDR3 bases are TGTGCCAGCAGTTCGGACAGGGCCGCGCTCTATGGCTACACCTTC.

This CDR3 reads CATQEGGYNEQFF. The CDR3 DNA is TGTGCCACTCAGGAAGGGGGTTACAATGAGCAGTTCTTC. This rearrangement joins TRBV10-3 to TRBJ2-1; D is perhaps TRBD1 (6 bases). Germline-derived CDR1 and CDR2 are ENHRY and SYGVKD. Between the trimmed V and J ends, which lost 10 bases and 4 bases, there was a span of 14 bases. The CDR3 runs 13 residues.

V and J are TRBV2 and TRBJ2-1; 9 bases map to TRBD2. Trimming removed 7 bases from V and 9 bases from J; junction bases left unmatched: 16. CDR1 is SNHLY and CDR2 is FYNNEI in the germline V gene. This CDR3 is built from 16 residues. The CDR3 region has the DNA TGTGCCAGCACCAAAGGGTCCGGGACTAGCAGAAGTGAGCAGTTCTTC. Translating gives CASTKGSGTSRSEQFF.

This chain joins TRBV11-2 and TRBJ1-1, with D uncertain. The CDR3 length is 14 residues. Germline CDR1 is SGHAT and CDR2 is FQNNGV. Trimming pared 3 bases from V and 0 bases from J, leaving 8 bases between. The CDR3 DNA reads TGTGCCAGCAGCTTTATACAGCTGAACACTGAAGCTTTCTTT. Its translation: CASSFIQLNTEAFF.

The chain links TRBV5-4 to TRBJ2-1; 12 bases map to TRBD2. The CDR3 extends over 16 amino acids. Unmatched junction bases numbered 5, after V lost 4 bases and J lost 3 bases. Germline lookup yields CDR1 SGHNT and CDR2 YYREEE (reference sequence). Here the CDR3 DNA reads TGTGCCAGCAGCGCGGCTAGCGGGAGGGGCTACAATGAGCAGTTCTTC. Translation gives CASSAASGRGYNEQFF.

The CDR3 DNA is TGTGCCAGCAGTAGGTCAGGGGTGGGAGAGCAGTACTTC. It translates to CASSRSGVGEQYF. J is TRBJ2-7 and V is TRBV28; a possible D gene is TRBD1 (6 bases). This CDR3 is built from 13 residues. Germline CDR1 reads MDHEN; CDR2 reads SYDVKM. The ends were cut back, 5 bases at V and 7 bases at J, with 15 bases in the middle.

The CDR3 bases are TGTGCCAGCAGCAGACAGGGAAACTACGAGCAGTACTTC. Its translation: CASSRQGNYEQYF. This chain links TRBV6-5 with TRBJ2-7; 7 bases are a match to TRBD1. The germline V gene has CDR1 MNHEY and CDR2 SVGAGI. The trim removed 6 bases at V and 3 bases at J, leaving 5 bases unmatched. The CDR3 has 13 amino acids.

This rearrangement joins TRBV29-1 to TRBJ1-2; D unresolved. Looked up from germline, CDR1 is SQVTM and CDR2 is ANQGSEA. The CDR3 loop spans 13 amino acids. Trimming stripped 4 bases from V and 0 bases from J, with 9 bases between. The CDR3 reads CSVGAQANYGYTF. Here the CDR3 DNA reads TGCAGCGTTGGGGCGCAAGCTAACTATGGCTACACCTTC. Full variable domain (outside the CDR3, taken from reference TRBV29-1 and TRBJ1-2): SAVISQKPSRDICQRGTSLTIQCQVDSQVTMMFWYRQQPGQSLTLIATANQGSEATYESGFVIDKFPISRPNLTFSTLTVSNMSPEDSSIYLCSVGAQANYGYTFGSGTRLTVV.

The chain combines TRBV19 with TRBJ2-1; perhaps TRBD1 as D (5 bases). Germline V gene sequence: CDR1 LNHDA, CDR2 SQIVND (reference sequence). Trimming pared 3 bases from V and 0 bases from J, leaving 12 bases between. CDR3 length: 16 residues. This CDR3 is CASSIRQLSSYNEQFF. The CDR3 nucleotides are TGTGCCAGTAGTATCCGACAGCTAAGCTCCTACAATGAGCAGTTCTTC.

The chain couples TRBV14 to TRBJ2-5, with a weak D call TRBD1 (6 bases). Looked up from germline, CDR1 is SGHDN and CDR2 is FVKESK. This CDR3 spans 15 amino acids. Trimming took 1 base from V and 6 from J, leaving 15 bases between them. The CDR3 nucleotides read TGTGCCAGCAGCCAAGGGACAGTTGCATCGAAGACCCAGTACTTC. This sequence encodes CASSQGTVASKTQYF.

The V and J genes are TRBV3-1 (or the pseudogene TRBV3-2) and TRBJ2-3; 7 bases match TRBD2. This CDR3 contains 13 residues. From germline, CDR1 is LGHDT and CDR2 YNNKEL (reference sequence). V was clipped by 5 bases and J by 4 bases; unmatched bases: 3. Written as DNA, the CDR3 is TGTGCCAGCAGCGGGGGGGGACCAGATACGCAGTATTTT. It specifies CASSGGGPDTQYF.

The rearrangement joins TRBV28 to TRBJ2-2, with TRBD2 as a possible D gene (5 bases). This CDR3 has 15 amino acids. Germline lookup yields CDR1 MDHEN and CDR2 SYDVKM. V was trimmed by 7 bases and J by 4 bases, leaving 16 bases between them. The CDR3 DNA follows: TGTGCCAGCACCCCGGGGTTCGTGCGCACCGGGGAGCTGTTTTTT. Its translation: CASTPGFVRTGELFF.

There are a few counts of this clone. This chain joins TRBV7-9 and TRBJ1-4; a weak D match, TRBD1 (5 bases). Trimming took 2 bases from V and 4 from J, leaving 11 bases between them. The CDR3 covers 15 residues. CDR1 SEHNR and CDR2 FQNEAQ come from the germline V gene (reference sequence). The CDR3 DNA follows: TGTGCCAGCAGCTTATCAGGGAAAAGTAATGAAAAACTGTTTTTT. As protein: CASSLSGKSNEKLFF.

The chain carries TRBV27 and TRBJ2-1, with D possibly TRBD1 on 6 matching bases. CDR3 length: 17 residues. CDR1 is MNHEY, CDR2 SMNVEV, per germline (reference sequence). V lost 3 bases and J lost 0, with 15 bases in between. The CDR3 DNA follows: TGTGCCAGCAGTTTGTTCGGGGACACAGCCTCCTACAATGAGCAGTTCTTC. This codes for CASSLFGDTASYNEQFF.

The chain employs TRBV19 and TRBJ2-1; 9 bases are shared with TRBD2. J lost 8 bases, V lost 4 bases, and 15 bases had no gene match. The CDR3 has 17 residues. In germline, CDR1 is LNHDA, CDR2 SQIVND (reference sequence). CDR3 coding DNA: TGTGCCAGTAGTACCCACCGGACTAGCGCGAAGAGGGATGAGCAGTTCTTC. Protein product: CASSTHRTSAKRDEQFF.

The count of this clone is one. The CDR3 DNA is TGTGCCAGCAGCCACATCATAATCGGGGAGCTACTGGCAGCTTTCTTT. Translating it yields CASSHIIIGELLAAFF. The rearrangement links TRBV7-8 to TRBJ1-1; no firm D call. Trimming cost V 5 bases and J 10 bases, with 26 bases left between them. Germline CDR1 and CDR2: SGHVS and FQNEAQ. There are 16 residues in the CDR3.

This chain links TRBV5-3 with TRBJ2-1, with TRBD1 matching over 7 bases. TRBV5-3 is placed among ORFs of uncertain function. The CDR3 spans 16 residues. Unmatched junction bases numbered 13, after V lost 5 bases and J lost 5 bases. The CDR3 nucleotides are TGTGCCAGAAGGCCGCCGCCACAGGGGTGGGACAATGAGCAGTTCTTC. Its translation is CARRPPPQGWDNEQFF.

The chain carries TRBV19 and TRBJ2-4; 10 nucleotides match TRBD1. The CDR3 extends over 13 amino acids. CDR1 is LNHDA and CDR2 is SQIVND in the germline V gene (reference sequence). J lost 6 bases, V lost 9 bases, and 5 bases had no gene match. CDR3 DNA sequence: TGTGCCAGCTCCGGGACAGGGGTAAACATTCAGTACTTC. Amino acid sequence: CASSGTGVNIQYF. Variable domain in full (rest from reference TRBV19 and TRBJ2-4): DGGITQSPKYLFRKEGQNVTLSCEQNLNHDAMYWYRQDPGQGLRLIYYSQIVNDFQKGDIAEGYSVSREKKESFPLTVTSAQKNPTAFYLCASSGTGVNIQYFGAGTRLSVL.

J is TRBJ1-3 and V is TRBV7-2; 9 bases align to TRBD1. With V trimmed by 0 bases and J by 2 bases, 2 bases remained unmatched. Germline CDR1 SGHTA, CDR2 FQGNSA. CDR3 length: 16 amino acids. CDR3 DNA sequence: TGTGCCAGCAGCTTAGCCGGACAGGGGACTGGAAACACCATATATTTT. Residues: CASSLAGQGTGNTIYF.

This chain joins TRBV6-5 and TRBJ1-1; TRBD1 might be the D (5 bases). Trimming left V 7 bases short and J 3 bases short, with 9 bases between. CDR1 is MNHEY and CDR2 is SVGAGI in the germline V gene. CDR3 length: 12 residues. CDR3: CASKGDHTEAFF. The CDR3 bases are TGTGCCAGCAAAGGGGATCACACTGAAGCTTTCTTT.

The genes are TRBV24-1 and TRBJ1-5; D ambiguous. Trimming took 4 bases from V and 9 from J, leaving 9 bases between them. From germline, CDR1 is KGHDR and CDR2 SFDVKD. There are 12 residues in the CDR3. CDR3 DNA: TGTGCCACCAGTGAGTCGCTAGGGCCCCAGCATTTT. Amino acids: CATSESLGPQHF.

The genes are TRBV7-6 and TRBJ2-1, with a weak D call TRBD1 (7 bases). Trimming took 8 bases from V and 8 from J, leaving 19 bases between them. Germline CDR1 is SGHVS and CDR2 is FNYEAQ. The CDR3 runs to 14 residues. As DNA, the CDR3 is TGTGCCAGCGGGCAGGAGGGGGCGTTCGATGAGCAGTTCTTC. Protein product: CASGQEGAFDEQFF.

The CDR3 region is CATARQGRDTEAFF. CDR3 sequence (DNA): TGTGCCACCGCCCGACAGGGAAGGGACACTGAAGCTTTCTTT. V and J are TRBV15 and TRBJ1-1, with 7 bases lining up with TRBD1. V shed 8 bases, J shed 3 bases, and the junction held 9 bases outside the gene matches. This CDR3 region has 14 residues. The germline V gene encodes CDR1 LNHNV and CDR2 YYDKDF (reference sequence).

This chain joins TRBV5-4 and TRBJ2-1, with D hard to call. V lost 4 bases to trimming and J lost 7 bases, with 12 bases between them. The CDR3 is made up of 13 amino acids. CDR1 is SGHNT and CDR2 is YYREEE in the germline V gene (reference sequence). For the CDR3, the DNA is TGTGCCAGCAGCCCTTGGTCTGCGAATGAGCAGTTCTTC. It encodes CASSPWSANEQFF.

This chain links TRBV7-9 with TRBJ2-5, with 8 bases fitting TRBD1. Germline CDR1 reads SEHNR; CDR2 reads FQNEAQ (reference sequence). The CDR3 has 16 residues. After removal of 4 bases from V and 5 bases from J, the junction contained 12 bases not matched to a gene. DNA of the CDR3: TGTGCCAGCAGCTCCAATGACAGGGGCGGAGGGGAGACCCAGTACTTC. Protein product: CASSSNDRGGGETQYF.

This CDR3 is CASYRGTEAFF. The CDR3 DNA reads TGTGCCAGCTATAGGGGTACTGAAGCTTTCTTT. The chain couples TRBV12-3 or TRBV12-4 to TRBJ1-1; D is possibly TRBD1 (5 bases). The CDR3 spans 11 residues. Trimming cost V 8 bases and J 5 bases, with 9 bases left between them.

This chain links TRBV11-2 with TRBJ2-3; 7 nucleotides line up with TRBD1. Germline loops: CDR1 SGHAT, CDR2 FQNNGV. The CDR3 loop spans 14 amino acids. The junction had 3 bases not matched to a gene; V was cut back by 5 bases and J by 1 base. The CDR3 reads CASSTGQRTDTQYF. The CDR3 nucleotides read TGTGCCAGCAGCACGGGACAGCGCACAGATACGCAGTATTTT.

The chain joins TRBV6-2 or TRBV6-3 to TRBJ2-1; 14 bases are a match to TRBD2. The trim removed 2 bases at V and 15 bases at J, leaving 12 bases unmatched. The CDR3 sequence is 16 residues long. Germline V gives CDR1 MNHEY, CDR2 SVGEGT. CDR3 in DNA: TGTGCCAGCAGTTACGGAGCGGGACTAGCGGGAGAGGTCGGGTTCTTC. Translating gives CASSYGAGLAGEVGFF.

The chain uses TRBV11-2 and TRBJ1-4; TRBD1 matches at 9 bases. Germline assignment: CDR1 SGHAT and CDR2 FQNNGV. V trimming: 5 bases; J trimming: 8 bases; junction bases outside the gene matches: 12. The CDR3 consists of 16 residues. CDR3 amino acids: CASSQAHGTGWEKLFF. The CDR3 coding sequence is TGTGCCAGCAGCCAAGCACACGGGACAGGGTGGGAAAAACTGTTTTTT.